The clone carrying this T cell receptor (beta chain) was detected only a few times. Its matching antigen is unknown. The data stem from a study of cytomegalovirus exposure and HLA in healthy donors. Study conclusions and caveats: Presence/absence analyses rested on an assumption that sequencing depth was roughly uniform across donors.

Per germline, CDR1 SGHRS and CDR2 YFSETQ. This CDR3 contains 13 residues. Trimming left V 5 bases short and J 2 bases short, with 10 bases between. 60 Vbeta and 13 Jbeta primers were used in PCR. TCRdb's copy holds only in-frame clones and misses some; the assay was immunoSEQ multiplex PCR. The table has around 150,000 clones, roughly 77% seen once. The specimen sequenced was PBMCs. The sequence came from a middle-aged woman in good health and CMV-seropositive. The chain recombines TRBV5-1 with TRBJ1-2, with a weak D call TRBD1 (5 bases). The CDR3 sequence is CASSFDRNYGYTF. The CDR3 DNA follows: TGCGCCAGCAGTTTTGACAGAAACTATGGCTACACCTTC.